The T cell receptor beta chain described here comes from a study of T cells after yellow fever vaccination. V lost 5 bases, J lost 5 bases, and 7 bases stayed unmatched. There are 14 residues in the CDR3. Germline-derived CDR1 and CDR2 are SGHRS and YFSETQ. This clonotype was detected only a few times. No antigen is known for it. Findings of the study overall: At under 98% for CD4 and approximately 89% for CD8, most primary-vaccination clones showed up again after the booster.

A 5'RACE template-switching step, the method used to make TCR cDNA, added a universal primer site and UMIs. TCRdb itself ran the 5' RACE reads through MiXCR, one entry per CDR3 protein. Here the sample spans around 530,000 distinct CDR3 sequences, less than 20% being singletons. This chain connects TRBV5-1 to TRBJ2-4; TRBD1 matches at 7 bases. The origin of this receptor is a man aged 18 to 30 who received the YFV17D yellow fever vaccine. The input for sequencing was PBMCs, taken 5 to 6 days after the first yellow fever vaccination. CDR3 DNA sequence: TGCGCCAGCAGACAGGGACAGAAAGAAAACATTCAGTACTTC. Protein sequence: CASRQGQKENIQYF.